A selection of T cell receptor beta chains follows, all from one sample in a study of cytomegalovirus exposure and HLA in healthy donors. The data were produced by immunoSEQ multiplex PCR, yet TCRdb's version contains in-frame clones alone and is incomplete. Seen here are some 180,000 clones, roughly 74% observed once, and the top ten hold 1.8%. Sequencing was carried out using PBMCs. The receptor set was obtained from a young woman in good health and CMV-seronegative. CDR3s include the opening cysteine and the closing phenylalanine or tryptophan. The order of the fields is D gene, V gene, J gene, clone size, CDR3 DNA, CDR3 protein. The D gene is left open where the match is weak. Expanded clones get a size class; other rows say once, few or many, or leave the size out.

TRBD2	TRBV28	TRBJ2-1	.	TGTGCCAGCAGTACGACGGGAGCGGGGGGGCCATATGAGCAGTTCTTC	CASSTTGAGGPYEQFF
.	TRBV19	TRBJ1-1	.	TGTGCCAGTAGCGTCCGTCGAATGAGCACTGAAGCTTTCTTT	CASSVRRMSTEAFF
TRBD1	TRBV7-9	TRBJ2-3	.	TGTGCCAGCAGCCACTGGACAGGGCCGGATACGCAGTATTTT	CASSHWTGPDTQYF
.	TRBV4-2	TRBJ2-7	.	TGTGCCAGCAGCCTCGCACCGCAGGTTGCGTACGAGCAGTACTTC	CASSLAPQVAYEQYF
TRBD2	TRBV19	TRBJ2-3	.	TGTGCCAGTACCCACCCCGGACTAGACGGGACAGATACGCAGTATTTT	CASTHPGLDGTDTQYF
.	TRBV4-1	TRBJ2-3	.	TGCGCCAGCAGCCACCCGTTAGCGGCAGATACGCAGTATTTT	CASSHPLAADTQYF
TRBD2	TRBV5-4	TRBJ2-3	.	TGTGCCAGCAGCTTGAAGGTAGCGGGGAACACAGATACGCAGTATTTT	CASSLKVAGNTDTQYF
TRBD2	TRBV7-9	TRBJ2-7	.	TGTGCCAGCAGTGCCGGGACTAGCTCCTACGAGCAGTACTTC	CASSAGTSSYEQYF
.	TRBV30	TRBJ2-5	.	TGTGCCTGCGCGTTCGGGGGAGAGACCCAGTACTTC	CACAFGGETQYF
TRBD1	TRBV6-4	TRBJ1-2	.	TGTGCCAGCAGTGGGGACAGGGGGTCCCCCTACACCTTC	CASSGDRGSPYTF
TRBD2	TRBV5-1	TRBJ2-6	.	TGCGCCAGCAGCATGGCGGGAGGGTCTGGGGCCAACGTCCTGACTTTC	CASSMAGGSGANVLTF
TRBD2	TRBV18	TRBJ2-7	.	TGTGCCAGCTCACCACCTAGCGGGAGTACATACGAGCAGTACTTC	CASSPPSGSTYEQYF
TRBD1	TRBV7-6	TRBJ2-7	.	TGTGCCAGCAGCTTAGAGGGGGCAGGCGCATACGAGCAGTACTTC	CASSLEGAGAYEQYF
TRBD2	TRBV7-8	TRBJ2-5	.	TGTGCCAGCAGCTCCTTCGCTATATCTAGACTAGCGGGAGCAGAGACCCAGTACTTC	CASSSFAISRLAGAETQYF
TRBD2	TRBV5-6	TRBJ2-1	.	TGTGCCAGCAGCTTGGGACTAGCGGTCTACAATGAGCAGTTCTTC	CASSLGLAVYNEQFF
.	TRBV28	TRBJ2-7	once	TGTGCCAGCAGTTCGTCGCCCGGTGGGTTCAGGGAGCAGTACTTC	CASSSSPGGFREQYF
TRBD2	TRBV7-6	TRBJ2-1	few	TGTGCCAGCAGCTTAGGTGGAGCGGGAGTCAATGAGCAGTTCTTC	CASSLGGAGVNEQFF
TRBD2	TRBV7-9	TRBJ2-3	.	TGTGCCAGCAGCTTAGGGTCACTAGCGAGGACAGATACGCAGTATTTT	CASSLGSLARTDTQYF
TRBD2	TRBV30	TRBJ2-1	.	TGTGCCTGGAGTCTGCTAGCGGATTACAATGAGCAGTTCTTC	CAWSLLADYNEQFF
TRBD1	TRBV18	TRBJ2-5	.	TGTGCCAGCTCACCTCGACCGACAGGGTACCAAGAGACCCAGTACTTC	CASSPRPTGYQETQYF
TRBD1	TRBV6-6	TRBJ1-2	medium-sized	TGTGCCAGCAGTCCCGGACAGGGGATGTCCTATGGCTACACCTTC	CASSPGQGMSYGYTF
TRBD1	TRBV7-9	TRBJ2-6	.	TGTTCCAGCAGCTTAAACGAACGACAGGGTGGGGCCAACGTCCTGACTTTC	CSSSLNERQGGANVLTF
TRBD1	TRBV19	TRBJ2-6	.	TGTGCCAGTAGTATTGCCCCGCAGGGGGCAACCTCTGGGGCCAACGTCCTGACTTTC	CASSIAPQGATSGANVLTF
.	TRBV19	TRBJ1-4	.	TGTGCCAGTAGGGGACATGGGGACCGAAATCTGAAAAAACTGTTTTTT	CASRGHGDRNLKKLFF
TRBD1	TRBV9	TRBJ1-2	.	TGTGCCAGCAGCGCTAGGGGACAGGGGCTACATGGCTACACCTTC	CASSARGQGLHGYTF
TRBD2	TRBV9	TRBJ2-2	.	TGTGCCAGCAGCGTAGGGACTAGCGGGAACACCGGGGAGCTGTTTTTT	CASSVGTSGNTGELFF
.	TRBV19	TRBJ2-1	.	TGTGCCAGTAGTATAGACGGGGTCTACAATGAGCAGTTCTTC	CASSIDGVYNEQFF
.	TRBV5-5	TRBJ2-2	.	TGTGCCAGCAGCTTGCGACATATCGTGAACACCGGGGAGCTGTTTTTT	CASSLRHIVNTGELFF
TRBD1	TRBV25-1	TRBJ2-3	few	TGTGCCAGCAGTAAAGGGACAGGGTGGGATACGCAGTATTTT	CASSKGTGWDTQYF
.	TRBV21-1	TRBJ2-7	.	TGTGCCAGCAGCGTGGACAGGGGGGCGGGCGAGCAGTACTTC	CASSVDRGAGEQYF
.	TRBV10-2	TRBJ1-1	few	TGCGCCAGCAGTGACCCCAAAACCGGCCCCTTTTTAGAGGCTGAAGCTTTCTTT	CASSDPKTGPFLEAEAFF
.	TRBV27	TRBJ1-4	.	TGTGCCAGCAGTCAAGGGGGTTGGGGAAAACTGTTTTTT	CASSQGGWGKLFF
.	TRBV5-1	TRBJ2-7	once	TGCGCCAGCAGCTTGGGGCCACAATTCTCCTACGAGCAGTACTTC	CASSLGPQFSYEQYF
.	TRBV27	TRBJ1-5	.	TGTGCCAGCAGTTCCCGCTCCGACAGGAACAATCAGCCCCAGCATTTT	CASSSRSDRNNQPQHF
TRBD1	TRBV19	TRBJ1-1	.	TGTGCCAGTAGTCAAAGACAGGGGGCGAGAGGCACTGAAGCTTTCTTT	CASSQRQGARGTEAFF
.	TRBV6-1	TRBJ1-2	.	TGTGCCAGCAGTGAAGCCCCCTGGCTCCGAAACTATGGCTACACCTTC	CASSEAPWLRNYGYTF
.	TRBV6-5	TRBJ2-5	few	TGTGCCAGCAGGGGGGACTTGTTCAAGACCCAGTACTTC	CASRGDLFKTQYF
.	TRBV5-1	TRBJ2-5	.	TGCGCCAGCAGTTCATTGGGGGGGGCCAGAGAGACCCAGTACTTC	CASSSLGGARETQYF
.	TRBV6-1	TRBJ1-2	.	TGTGCCAGCAGTGCCCGGGGGGCTAACTATGGCTACACCTTC	CASSARGANYGYTF
TRBD1	TRBV4-2	TRBJ2-7	.	TGTGCCAGCAGCCAAGAAGCAGGGGGCGCTTTCGAGCAGTACTTC	CASSQEAGGAFEQYF
TRBD2	TRBV5-1	TRBJ2-5	.	TGCGCCAGCAGCCACAGACCGGAGACTAGCGGGAGGGCCCTCAAAGAGACCCAGTACTTC	CASSHRPETSGRALKETQYF
.	TRBV21-1	TRBJ1-1	.	TGTGCCAGGGGGACAGCGGAATTTGAAGCTTTCTTT	CARGTAEFEAFF
TRBD2	TRBV5-1	TRBJ2-1	.	TGCGCCAGCAGTTCAACCGGGACAGGGACTAGCGGGGGGGCTTTGGGAGGTGAGCAGTTCTTC	CASSSTGTGTSGGALGGEQFF
TRBD1	TRBV15	TRBJ1-5	.	TGTGCCACCAGCAGAGATTCGACAGGGGTGCAGCCCCAGCATTTT	CATSRDSTGVQPQHF
TRBD2	TRBV29-1	TRBJ2-1	.	TGCAGCGCCGGGACTAGCGGGGGCCTCTACAATGAGCAGTTCTTC	CSAGTSGGLYNEQFF
.	TRBV4-1	TRBJ1-4	.	TGCGCCAGCAGCCAGACCGGGACAACTGAAAAACTGTTTTTT	CASSQTGTTEKLFF
.	TRBV10-1	TRBJ2-7	.	TGCGCCAGCAGTGAGTCGCAACAGGGCAAGTACGAGCAGTACTTC	CASSESQQGKYEQYF
.	TRBV7-9	TRBJ2-1	.	TGTGCCAGCAGCTTAACGACAGGTAGTTATAATGAGCAGTTCTTC	CASSLTTGSYNEQFF
TRBD1	TRBV6-6	TRBJ1-1	few	TGTGCCAGCAGGCTAGGACAGGGGGCCCTCGAAGCTTTCTTT	CASRLGQGALEAFF
TRBD1	TRBV6-1	TRBJ2-3	.	TGTGCCAGCAGTGCGGGACAGGGGGCAGATACGCAGTATTTT	CASSAGQGADTQYF
TRBD1	TRBV9	TRBJ1-1	few	TGTGCCAGCAGCGAGGGGGACAGCACAGGTGAAGCTTTCTTT	CASSEGDSTGEAFF
.	TRBV9	TRBJ2-5	.	TGTGCCAGCAGCGCCGGAGGGCGGGAAGGGAGTGAGCAGTACTTC	CASSAGGREGSEQYF
.	TRBV19	TRBJ2-7	.	TGTGCCAGTAGTATAGGAGGGTTTGACGAGCAGTACTTC	CASSIGGFDEQYF
.	TRBV30	TRBJ1-2	.	TGTGCCTGGAGCCCGGCGGTACTGGTGGGTGGCTACACCTTC	CAWSPAVLVGGYTF
TRBD1	TRBV27	TRBJ1-2	.	TGTGCCAGCAGGCGCACAGGGGGTGGCTACACCTTC	CASRRTGGGYTF